The clone carrying this TCR beta chain appeared a single time. The sample is drawn from a study of shared clonotypes between healthy human individuals. The CDR3 extends over 15 amino acids. Germline values: CDR1 SGHRS, CDR2 YFSETQ. Trimming shortened V by 2 bases and J by 3 bases, and 12 bases separated the two germline ends. Sequenced by immunoSEQ multiplex PCR; TCRdb stores in-frame clones only, minus some. The table includes millions of clones, around 95% detected once. The receptor was isolated from a man younger than 35 in good health. V is TRBV5-1 and J is TRBJ2-1; TRBD1 or TRBD2 may be the D gene (6 bases each). The sample was naive CD4+ T cells sorted from blood. This sample's subset: CD45RA+ positively selected. CDR3 DNA sequence: TGCGCCAGCAGCTTAACGGGGGCAAACTACAATGAGCAGTTCTTC. This translates into CASSLTGANYNEQFF.